These 32 T cell receptor beta chains came from one sample sequenced in a study of graft-versus-host responses after intestinal transplantation (dated by TCRdb to the early 2020s). For these TCRs, the target antigens are not known. Receptors were amplified or captured by the immunoSEQ multiplex PCR assay. In its TCRdb copy, this immuneACCESS table keeps in-frame sequences only and misses some clones. Where compared with another copy, unresolved V genes explain less than half of these, and the others have no known cause. This sample has about 120,000 clones in its table, and roughly 95% of those were observed once. Jointly, the top ten make up 2.5% to 3.5% of the sample. The label giving this sample's time point can be read as: cells obtained before transplantation from donor or recipient. Sequenced material: unstimulated CD8+ T cells sorted from spleen or lymph node cells, taken before intestinal transplant. Source of these receptors: a human donor who received an intestinal transplant.

A single count supports this clone. J is TRBJ2-3 and V is TRBV4-3; TRBD2 matches 7 bases. This CDR3 is built from 19 residues. Germline trimming cut 1 base from V and 2 bases from J; bases unmatched to any gene: 15. CDR1 LGHNA and CDR2 YSLEER come from the germline V gene. The DNA of the CDR3 is TGCGCCAGCAGCCAAGGCCCAACCTTTCGCGGGGGAAACACAGATACGCAGTATTTT. It yields the protein CASSQGPTFRGGNTDTQYF.

This chain joins TRBV6-5 and TRBJ2-3; D is possibly TRBD2 (6 bases). Trimming left V 0 bases short and J 4 bases short, with 8 bases between. CDR1 MNHEY and CDR2 SVGAGI come from the germline V gene. The CDR3 length is 14 residues. CDR3 DNA sequence: TGTGCCAGCAGTTACTCGCGGGGCTCAGATACGCAGTATTTT. Amino acids: CASSYSRGSDTQYF.

This chain connects TRBV6-5 to TRBJ1-1; no reliable D call. Between the trimmed V and J ends, which lost 3 bases and 3 bases, there was a span of 17 bases. CDR1 is MNHEY, CDR2 SVGAGI, per germline. The CDR3 has 16 amino acids. The CDR3 nucleotides are TGTGCCAGCAGTTATAATAGGCCCACCCCGGACACTGAAGCTTTCTTT. The encoded protein is CASSYNRPTPDTEAFF.

CDR3 sequence (DNA): TGTGCCAGCAGCGGGACTCGTCGAGGAGATACGCAGTATTTT. Residues: CASSGTRRGDTQYF. This chain links TRBV9 with TRBJ2-3; D is perhaps TRBD2 (5 bases). The CDR3 contains 14 residues. V lost 3 bases, J lost 5 bases, and 13 bases lay in between. CDR1 and CDR2 from the germline V gene are SGDLS and YYNGEE.

The V call is TRBV4-3, the J call TRBJ1-1, with no clear D. The CDR3 runs to 14 residues. Trimming pared 0 bases from V and 0 bases from J, leaving 5 bases between. The germline CDR1 and CDR2 sequences are LGHNA and YSLEER. The CDR3 sequence is CASSQDPLNTEAFF. DNA of the CDR3: TGCGCCAGCAGCCAAGACCCGTTGAACACTGAAGCTTTCTTT.

The chain is built from TRBV14 and TRBJ2-2; possibly TRBD1 for D (5 bases). CDR3 length equals 18 residues. Germline V lookup: CDR1 SGHDN, CDR2 FVKESK. The V gene lost 1 base and the J gene lost 2 bases, with 17 bases spanning the gap. The CDR3: CASSQGREPRRNTGELFF. DNA for the CDR3: TGTGCCAGCAGCCAAGGCAGGGAACCCCGAAGAAACACCGGGGAGCTGTTTTTT. Filled out from reference TRBV14 and TRBJ2-2, the complete variable domain reads EAGVTQFPSHSVIEKGQTVTLRCDPISGHDNLYWYRRVMGKEIKFLLHFVKESKQDESGMPNNRFLAERTGGTYSTLKVQPAELEDSGVYFCASSQGREPRRNTGELFFGEGSRLTVL.

V and J are TRBV4-1 and TRBJ1-5; tentatively, D is TRBD1 (5 bases). The V gene's germline CDR1 is MGHRA and CDR2 YSYEKL. This CDR3 spans 15 amino acids. V lost 4 bases, J lost 1 base, and 11 bases lay in between. The DNA for the CDR3 is TGCGCCAGCAGCCTAAGTGCAGGGAGCAATCAGCCCCAGCATTTT. It translates to CASSLSAGSNQPQHF.

The genes are TRBV4-3 and TRBJ1-5; D perhaps matches TRBD1 (6 bases). V lost 0 bases, J lost 2 bases, and 11 bases lay in between. Germline-derived CDR1 and CDR2 are LGHNA and YSLEER. The CDR3 is 16 amino acids. As DNA, the CDR3 is TGCGCCAGCAGCCAAGAAGCAGGGGTAGGCAATCAGCCCCAGCATTTT. This sequence encodes CASSQEAGVGNQPQHF.

The chain carries TRBV5-1 and TRBJ2-1; perhaps D is TRBD1 or TRBD2 (5 bases each). V lost 4 bases to trimming and J lost 13 bases, with 27 bases between them. The CDR3 covers 16 residues. The V gene's germline CDR1 is SGHRS and CDR2 YFSETQ. CDR3: CASSVQPGRFTPSQFF. The DNA for the CDR3 is TGCGCCAGCAGCGTGCAACCGGGACGCTTCACACCTAGCCAGTTCTTC.

The CDR3 DNA reads as TGCGCCAGCAGCATGGGGCTAGCGGGAGGTTACGAGCAGTACTTC. It is translated as CASSMGLAGGYEQYF. This sequence joins TRBV5-1 and TRBJ2-7, with TRBD2 matching 11 bases. Germline V gene data show CDR1 as SGHRS and CDR2 as YFSETQ. This CDR3 spans 15 amino acids. Trimming took 4 bases from V and 4 from J; bases not matched to a gene: 7.

The V gene is TRBV12-2, the J gene TRBJ1-1. TRBV12-2 counts as a pseudogene. This CDR3 is 14 amino acids long. DNA for the CDR3: TGTGCAAGTCGCTTTACCCGGGGGTTAACTGAAGCTTTCTTT. Protein product: CASRFTRGLTEAFF.

This clone was seen a few times. The V call is TRBV2, the J call TRBJ2-7; D is ambiguous. Germline loops: CDR1 SNHLY, CDR2 FYNNEI. Trimming stripped 8 bases from V and 0 bases from J, with 11 bases between. The CDR3 consists of 13 residues. CDR3 in amino acids: CASEGPPSYEQYF. DNA for the CDR3: TGTGCCAGCGAAGGCCCACCCTCCTACGAGCAGTACTTC. Drawing the rest from reference TRBV2 and TRBJ2-7, the complete variable domain is EPEVTQTPSHQVTQMGQEVILRCVPISNHLYFYWYRQILGQKVEFLVSFYNNEISEKSEIFDDQFSVERPDGSNFTLKIRSTKLEDSAMYFCASEGPPSYEQYFGPGTRLTVT.

The V gene is TRBV28, the J gene TRBJ2-7, with D unclear. The ends were cut back, 3 bases at V and 5 bases at J, with 11 bases in the middle. The CDR3 is 13 amino acids. The germline V gene has CDR1 MDHEN and CDR2 SYDVKM. CDR3 nucleotides: TGTGCCAGCAGTTTGACTCCGAACCACGAGCAGTACTTC. The encoded protein is CASSLTPNHEQYF.

The chain is built from TRBV7-3 and TRBJ2-3; D possibly corresponds to TRBD2 (6 bases). The CDR3 is made up of 13 amino acids. Germline assignment: CDR1 SGHTA and CDR2 FQGTGA. Trimming removed 4 bases from V and 11 bases from J, with 16 bases in between. The CDR3 nucleotides are TGTGCCAGCAGCTATGGGCGGGAAAGGGTGCAGTATTTT. Translation gives CASSYGRERVQYF.

The rearrangement links TRBV29-1 to TRBJ2-5; 16 nucleotides agree with TRBD2. The CDR3 consists of 15 residues. Germline assignment: CDR1 SQVTM and CDR2 ANQGSEA. The ends lost 6 bases at V and 10 bases at J; junction bases unmatched: 11. The CDR3, as DNA: TGCAGCGTCACCACCGGGACTAGCGGGAGGGCCGGCCAGTACTTC. Translated: CSVTTGTSGRAGQYF.

The chain carries TRBV6-1 and TRBJ1-1, with 7 bases identical to TRBD1. V was clipped by 7 bases and J by 7 bases; unmatched bases: 6. The germline V gene encodes CDR1 MNHNS and CDR2 SASEGT. This CDR3 is built from 12 residues. CDR3 DNA: TGTGCCAGCACCCATGGACAGGATGAAGCTTTCTTT. Its protein is CASTHGQDEAFF.

This chain uses TRBV6-4 with TRBJ2-1, with 7 nucleotides matching TRBD2. Germline V gene sequence: CDR1 MRHNA, CDR2 SNTAGT. The CDR3 spans 14 residues. After removal of 4 bases from V and 6 bases from J, the junction contained 6 bases not matched to a gene. The CDR3 nucleotides read TGTGCCAGCAGTGTGGCGGGCGGGAGCAATGAGCAGTTCTTC. Amino acids: CASSVAGGSNEQFF.

The chain has TRBV4-3 and TRBJ2-7; 16 bases agree with TRBD2. This CDR3 comprises 16 residues. V lost 4 bases to trimming and J lost 5 bases; unmatched junction nucleotides: 5. The germline V gene has CDR1 LGHNA and CDR2 YSLEER. CDR3 loop: CASSLGLAGGPDEQYF. CDR3 DNA: TGCGCCAGCAGCCTGGGACTAGCGGGAGGGCCCGACGAGCAGTACTTC.

The chain employs TRBV7-3 and TRBJ2-1, with 13 bases matching TRBD2. Germline CDR1 reads SGHTA; CDR2 reads FQGTGA. The J segment lost 9 bases and the V segment lost 5 bases, leaving 10 bases of the junction unmatched. The CDR3 loop spans 16 amino acids. CDR3 residues: CASSLPTSGRVGEQFF. CDR3 nucleotide sequence: TGTGCCAGCAGCCTACCCACTAGCGGGAGGGTTGGTGAGCAGTTCTTC.

The table lists this clone with a count of one. The chain recombines TRBV6-5 with TRBJ2-2; weak D call: TRBD1 (6 bases). Germline lookup yields CDR1 MNHEY and CDR2 SVGAGI. The CDR3 consists of 15 residues. V gave up 7 bases and J gave up 0 bases, with 12 bases separating them. The DNA of the CDR3 is TGTGCCAGCAACAGGGCAGACCCGAACACCGGGGAGCTGTTTTTT. Protein product: CASNRADPNTGELFF.

This chain uses TRBV6-5 with TRBJ1-6; possibly TRBD1 for D (5 bases). The germline gives CDR1 MNHEY, CDR2 SVGAGI. This CDR3 region has 15 residues. Trimming removed 2 bases at V and 7 bases at J, with 12 bases between. CDR3 in DNA: TGTGCCAGCAGTTACCGGGGGTCTGTGAATTCACCCCTCCACTTT. Its protein product is CASSYRGSVNSPLHF.

This clone has only one observation. V usage is TRBV5-1 and J usage is TRBJ1-1; TRBD1 might be the D (6 bases). The germline V and J ends were trimmed by 4 bases and 0 bases, with 13 bases remaining between them. The CDR3 extends over 15 amino acids. Germline loops: CDR1 SGHRS, CDR2 YFSETQ. CDR3 bases: TGCGCCAGCAGCATAACCCGGGACATGAACACTGAAGCTTTCTTT. Translating it yields CASSITRDMNTEAFF.

The chain employs TRBV15 and TRBJ2-7, with 10 nucleotides matching TRBD1. The V gene's germline CDR1 is LNHNV and CDR2 YYDKDF (reference sequence). Germline trimming cut 5 bases from V and 5 bases from J; bases unmatched to any gene: 3. The CDR3 sequence is 13 residues long. The CDR3 here is CATSGTGVNEQYF. The CDR3 nucleotides are TGTGCCACCAGCGGGACAGGGGTCAACGAGCAGTACTTC.

This chain links TRBV27 with TRBJ2-1; D possibly matches TRBD1 or TRBD2 (5 bases each). This CDR3 is built from 13 residues. The germline CDR1 and CDR2 sequences are MNHEY and SMNVEV (reference sequence). V shed 5 bases and J shed 6 bases, with 11 bases lying between them. CDR3 region: CASSPGTPNEQFF. CDR3 nucleotides: TGTGCCAGCAGTCCCGGGACCCCCAATGAGCAGTTCTTC.

V gene TRBV19 combines with J gene TRBJ2-7; D is undetermined. The V and J ends lost 6 bases and 2 bases respectively, with 17 bases between them. The CDR3 is 15 residues long. The germline gives CDR1 LNHDA, CDR2 SQIVND (reference sequence). CDR3 in DNA: TGTGCCAGTAGCGTTGACGGTTGGGGAACCTACGAGCAGTACTTC. It yields the protein CASSVDGWGTYEQYF.

The chain couples TRBV28 to TRBJ1-1; TRBD1 agrees at 8 bases. V shed 4 bases and J 4 bases; nucleotides not matched to a gene: 8. Germline values: CDR1 MDHEN, CDR2 SYDVKM. The CDR3 covers 15 residues. The CDR3 is CASSSPRQGFTEAFF. The CDR3 nucleotides are TGTGCCAGCAGTTCTCCCCGACAGGGGTTCACTGAAGCTTTCTTT.

The genes are TRBV6-1 and TRBJ2-3; 7 nucleotides match TRBD2. The V and J ends lost 4 bases and 3 bases, in that order; junction bases with no gene match: 7. There are 15 residues in the CDR3. Germline-derived CDR1 and CDR2 are MNHNS and SASEGT. The CDR3 is CASSGQRERTDTQYF. CDR3 DNA: TGTGCCAGCAGTGGACAGCGGGAAAGGACAGATACGCAGTATTTT.

This chain joins TRBV4-2 and TRBJ2-2, with 10 bases that match TRBD1. CDR3 length: 18 residues. The V gene end was trimmed by 0 bases and the J gene end by 5 bases; junction bases not matched to a gene: 9. The germline CDR1 and CDR2 sequences are LGHNA and YNFKEQ. DNA for the CDR3: TGTGCCAGCAGCCAAGACTCGACAGGGGGCGTCGATACCGGGGAGCTGTTTTTT. It translates to CASSQDSTGGVDTGELFF.

The rearrangement uses TRBV27 and TRBJ1-4; D not certain. The germline CDR1 and CDR2 sequences are MNHEY and SMNVEV (reference sequence). The CDR3 consists of 14 residues. V was cut by 3 bases and J by 8 bases, with 13 bases left in between. CDR3 bases: TGTGCCAGCAGTTTTTTGGGATCAGGCGAAAAACTGTTTTTT. This translates into CASSFLGSGEKLFF.

The chain recombines TRBV28 with TRBJ2-2; D call uncertain. The V gene's germline CDR1 is MDHEN and CDR2 SYDVKM. V lost 4 bases, J lost 0 bases, and 3 bases lay in between. The CDR3 totals 13 residues. The CDR3 DNA is TGTGCCAGCAGTTACACGAACACCGGGGAGCTGTTTTTT. Its translation is CASSYTNTGELFF.

The chain recombines TRBV6-6 with TRBJ2-7; the D is unclear. CDR1 is MNHNY, CDR2 SVGAGI, per germline (reference sequence). CDR3 length: 12 amino acids. V was clipped by 8 bases and J by 7 bases, with 15 bases between them. DNA for the CDR3: TGTGCCAGCTCCACTGGGCTGTGGGAGCAGTACTTC. Residues: CASSTGLWEQYF.

This chain joins TRBV9 and TRBJ1-1, with TRBD1 matching over 8 bases. V shed 4 bases and J 4 bases; nucleotides not matched to a gene: 6. The CDR3 has 14 residues. Germline CDR1 SGDLS, CDR2 YYNGEE. The CDR3 DNA reads TGTGCCAGCAGCCCCTCCACAGGGGGCACTGAAGCTTTCTTT. Its protein is CASSPSTGGTEAFF.